Listed below are T cell receptor beta chains from one sample, sequenced in a study of blood T cell repertoires in COVID-19. Sequencing was performed with immunoSEQ multiplex PCR; in TCRdb, only in-frame clones are kept and a portion is missing. This sample carries 210,000 or so clones, around 89% of them seen once, and the ten largest clones take about 4.8%. Sequenced: peripheral blood. The receptor set was obtained from a woman aged 40 to 50 with acute or convalescent COVID-19. The CDR3 runs from the conserved cysteine through the conserved F or W. D genes are given only for firm matches. For some rows the clone size is stated as once, few or many, or as a class when expanded; others skip it.

D	V	size	J	DNA	CDR3
TRBD1	TRBV29-1	NA	TRBJ1-2	TGCAGCGTCGGTAGGACAGGGGGAGGTAACTATGGCTACACCTTC	CSVGRTGGGNYGYTF
NA	TRBV15	NA	TRBJ2-2	TGTGCCACCAGCGGTGGGCCGAACACCGGGGAGCTGTTTTTT	CATSGGPNTGELFF
NA	TRBV2	NA	TRBJ1-6	TGTGCCAGCAGTGAAGCGCGGGCAGGTTCACCCCTCCACTTT	CASSEARAGSPLHF
NA	TRBV5-6	NA	TRBJ1-3	TGTGCCAGCAGCTACTGGACATCAGGAAACACCATATATTTT	CASSYWTSGNTIYF
TRBD1	TRBV19	NA	TRBJ2-5	TGTGCCAGTAGTTCTGACAGGGGGCGCGGGGAGACCCAGTACTTC	CASSSDRGRGETQYF
TRBD2	TRBV5-1	NA	TRBJ2-1	TGCGCCAGCAGCTCCGGATTTCTTAGCGGGGGGGCAGCGGAAGAGCAGTTCTTC	CASSSGFLSGGAAEEQFF
TRBD2	TRBV4-1	NA	TRBJ2-1	TGCGCCAGCAGCCAAGCACTAGCGGGAGCTCATGTTGAGCAGTTCTTC	CASSQALAGAHVEQFF
TRBD1	TRBV6-5	NA	TRBJ1-6	TGTGCCAGCGGCCGAGGTACAGGGGCAAGGTCACCCCTCCACTTT	CASGRGTGARSPLHF
NA	TRBV3-1/TRBV3-2	NA	TRBJ2-4	TGTGCCAGCAGCCCGCAGGGGAAAAACATTCAGTACTTC	CASSPQGKNIQYF
NA	TRBV6-2/TRBV6-3	NA	TRBJ1-3	TGTGCCAGCAGTTACACAGGAACTGGAAACACCATATATTTT	CASSYTGTGNTIYF
NA	TRBV3-1/TRBV3-2	NA	TRBJ2-2	TGTGCCAGCAGCCTCCTCGGGGAGCTGTTTTTT	CASSLLGELFF
NA	TRBV7-2	NA	TRBJ2-5	TGTGCCAGCAGCTCCTATAACAGGGAGCAGACCCAGTACTTC	CASSSYNREQTQYF
TRBD1	TRBV7-9	NA	TRBJ1-6	TGTGCCAGCAGCCCTAAGGGGGACAGGGGGTCAAGCTATAATTCACCCCTCCACTTT	CASSPKGDRGSSYNSPLHF
NA	TRBV21-1	NA	TRBJ2-5	TGTGCCAGCAGCCTTGACAGGCCACAAGAGACCCAGTACTTC	CASSLDRPQETQYF
NA	TRBV5-1	NA	TRBJ1-1	TGCGCCAGTCTTTACAGCGGAAAAGCTTTCTTT	CASLYSGKAFF
TRBD1	TRBV6-6	NA	TRBJ1-1	TGTGCCAGCAGTTACGTTAAGGGGGCGCGGAACACTGAAGCTTTCTTT	CASSYVKGARNTEAFF
TRBD1	TRBV5-1	NA	TRBJ2-2	TGCGCCAGCAGCACATGGACAGGGGAGAGCGGCACCGGGGAGCTGTTTTTT	CASSTWTGESGTGELFF
TRBD1	TRBV5-1	few	TRBJ2-1	TGCGCCAGTAGATCGACAGGGGACAATGAGCAGTTCTTC	CASRSTGDNEQFF
NA	TRBV18	NA	TRBJ1-4	TGTGCCACCCAAAAGGCGGGAACTAATGAAAAACTGTTTTTT	CATQKAGTNEKLFF
NA	TRBV2	NA	TRBJ2-1	TGTGCCAGCAGTGGCAGGGATTACAATGAGCAGTTCTTC	CASSGRDYNEQFF
TRBD1	TRBV7-9	few	TRBJ1-6	TGTGCCAGCAGCTCCGGGACAGGGGGAAATTCACCCCTCCACTTT	CASSSGTGGNSPLHF
TRBD1	TRBV18	once	TRBJ2-3	TGTGCCAGCTCTCGACCTACGGGACAGGGAACAGATACGCAGTATTTT	CASSRPTGQGTDTQYF
NA	TRBV19	NA	TRBJ1-1	TGTGCCAGTAGTATAGGTCAGGTGAACACTGAAGCTTTCTTT	CASSIGQVNTEAFF
TRBD1	TRBV27	NA	TRBJ1-2	TGTGCCAGCAGCCCCGGACAGGGAGGCTATGGCTACACCTTC	CASSPGQGGYGYTF
NA	TRBV29-1	NA	TRBJ2-5	TGCAGCGTTGACTGGGGGGAAGAGACCCAGTACTTC	CSVDWGEETQYF
TRBD1	TRBV4-1	NA	TRBJ1-2	TGCGCCAGCAGCCAAGATCGCCGTACCACTCGGACAGGCCAGGGCTACACCTTC	CASSQDRRTTRTGQGYTF
TRBD2	TRBV19	NA	TRBJ2-1	TGTGCCAGTAGTCTAGCGGGGGGGCCGTCCAGCAATGAGCAGTTCTTC	CASSLAGGPSSNEQFF
NA	TRBV4-1	NA	TRBJ2-2	TGCGCCAGCAGCCAAGTCGATATGGGAGTAATCACCGGGGAGCTGTTTTTT	CASSQVDMGVITGELFF
NA	TRBV7-4	NA	TRBJ1-1	TGTGCCAGCAGCTTCAGGGACACTGAAGCTTTCTTT	CASSFRDTEAFF
TRBD1	TRBV18	few	TRBJ1-5	TGTGCCAGCTCACCCTTCAGTGGGGGAGGAAGGGGGCCTCATCAGCCCCAGCATTTT	CASSPFSGGGRGPHQPQHF
NA	TRBV6-5	once	TRBJ2-2	TGTGCCACCCGAGGAGGGGCCCTAAACACCGGGGAGCTGTTTTTT	CATRGGALNTGELFF
NA	TRBV19	few	TRBJ1-3	TGTGCCAGTAGTATAGTACACTCTGGAAACACCATATATTTT	CASSIVHSGNTIYF
NA	TRBV6-5	NA	TRBJ1-1	TGTGCCAGCGTTCGGAACACTGAAGCTTTCTTT	CASVRNTEAFF
NA	TRBV6-5	NA	TRBJ2-3	TGTGCCAGCAGTTACCTAGGACAACAAACAGATACGCAGTATTTT	CASSYLGQQTDTQYF
TRBD2	TRBV9	NA	TRBJ2-2	TGTGCCAGCAGCGTAGGGACTAGCGGGTCCGGGGAGCTGTTTTTT	CASSVGTSGSGELFF
NA	TRBV5-5	NA	TRBJ1-1	TGTGCCAGCAGCTTGTTCTCCCGTAACACTGAAGCTTTCTTT	CASSLFSRNTEAFF
NA	TRBV6-1	NA	TRBJ1-6	TGTGCCAGCAGTGAAAGGGGTGGCCGTATAAATTCCCTCTCCTATAATTCACCCCTCCACTTT	CASSERGGRINSLSYNSPLHF
NA	TRBV7-2	few	TRBJ2-5	TGTGCCAGCAGACAAACGGCGGGCAAAGAGACCCAGTACTTC	CASRQTAGKETQYF
NA	TRBV5-1	NA	TRBJ1-1	TGCGCCAGCAGCTTGGAGCCGGGGGGAAACACTGAAGCTTTCTTT	CASSLEPGGNTEAFF
TRBD2	TRBV10-2	NA	TRBJ2-1	TGCGCCAGCAGTGAGTCCAGCGGGGGGGCCATTGAGCAGTTCTTC	CASSESSGGAIEQFF
NA	TRBV11-2	NA	TRBJ1-5	TGTGCCAGCAGCTTAGGACTCGGCGTTAATCAGCCCCAGCATTTT	CASSLGLGVNQPQHF
NA	TRBV30	NA	TRBJ1-3	TGTGCCGCCAACCCTGGACTCAGCTCTGGAAACACCATATATTTT	CAANPGLSSGNTIYF
NA	TRBV4-1	NA	TRBJ1-1	TGCGCCAGCAGCCATTGGGCTCTGGACACTGAAGCTTTCTTT	CASSHWALDTEAFF
NA	TRBV7-6	NA	TRBJ2-5	TGTGCCAGCAGCTCTCGGCGGGGACAAGAGACCCAGTACTTC	CASSSRRGQETQYF
TRBD1	TRBV12-5	NA	TRBJ2-5	TGTGCTAGTGCGGTAGGGGACAGACCCCAAGAGACCCAGTACTTC	CASAVGDRPQETQYF